This T cell receptor (beta chain) was identified during a study of glioma-infiltrating T cells. Study findings and constraints: Non-neoplastic patients had below-expected tissue-blood divergence, while all gliomas exceeded expectation. Only very few CDR3 sequences appeared in both tissue and blood.

The iRepertoire nested amplicon-rescue multiplex PCR amplified TCR alpha and beta CDR3s from RNA. Input was roughly 100-450 ng of tissue mRNA or PBMC total RNA. TCRdb re-analysed the multiplex PCR reads in MiXCR, keeping a single row per CDR3 protein. In the table there are fewer than 110,000 distinct CDR3 sequences, around 29% of which are singletons. This clonotype has at least ten counts. The antigen is not known. CDR3 size: 15 residues. Losses at the gene ends were 5 bases for V and 7 bases for J; bases not matched to a gene: 7. Germline-derived CDR1 and CDR2 are SEHNR and FQNEAQ (reference sequence).

The V and J genes are TRBV7-9 and TRBJ2-3; 12 bases fit TRBD2. Sequencing was performed on glioma tissue, nonneoplastic brain tissue, or PBMCs (not recorded which). The TCR was taken from a human donor with low-grade glioma or glioblastoma, undergoing nonglioma brain surgery, or in good health (not recorded which). The CDR3 reads CASSALAGGPNTQYF. CDR3 DNA: TGTGCCAGCAGCGCACTAGCGGGGGGCCCGAATACGCAGTATTTT.